Following are 3 T cell receptor beta chains from one sample sequenced in a study of neurological immune-mediated disorders. TCRdb used MiXCR to reprocess the 5' RACE reads, holding one entry per CDR3 protein. Found here are around 69,000 distinct CDR3 sequences, roughly 10% of them singletons; the top ten hold about 9.6%. The time point: longitudinal time-point 1 (baseline). Sequences were obtained from PBMCs. These receptors were collected from a man aged 25-45 years in good health.

There are many counts of this clonotype. V and J are TRBV5-6 and TRBJ2-5; D is perhaps TRBD1 (6 bases). Germline loops: CDR1 SGHDT, CDR2 YYEEEE. Trimming removed 4 bases at V and 5 bases at J, with 21 bases between. This CDR3 has 16 amino acids. The CDR3 DNA follows: TGTGCCAGCAGCGCCAAGGGTGCAGGGGACGAGGAGACCCAGTACTTC. Translated, it gives CASSAKGAGDEETQYF.

This clonotype was seen at least ten times. The genes are TRBV29-1 and TRBJ2-5; TRBD1 might be the D (6 bases). The V gene lost 6 bases and the J gene lost 5 bases, with 19 bases spanning the gap. This CDR3 comprises 14 residues. Germline loops: CDR1 SQVTM, CDR2 ANQGSEA. CDR3 in amino acids: CSVTTPGDGETQYF. The CDR3 DNA sequence: TGCAGCGTCACCACGCCAGGGGATGGGGAGACCCAGTACTTC.

This clonotype showed up many times. This rearrangement joins TRBV20-1 to TRBJ1-1, with a weak D call TRBD1 (6 bases). Trimming took off 0 bases at V and 0 bases at J, with 17 bases between the two ends. The CDR3 sequence is 17 residues long. Germline CDR1 is DFQATT and CDR2 is SNEGSKA (reference sequence). DNA of the CDR3: TGCAGTGCTAGAGAGCATCAATTAGGGGGAATGAACACTGAAGCTTTCTTT. This translates into CSAREHQLGGMNTEAFF.